These 28 T cell receptor delta chains were all obtained from the same sample, sequenced in a study of γδ T cells in repeated Plasmodium falciparum infection. Gammadelta T cells were flow-sorted from PBMC into Vgamma9/Vdelta2+ and Vdelta2-negative populations for bulk analysis. TCRdb re-processed the multiplex PCR reads using CATT. The data contain tens of thousands of delta-chain clones, 0.8% to 1% of them singletons. Sequenced input: gamma-delta T cells from blood. The receptor set was obtained from a pool of human donors (malaria-infected and uninfected, not separated).

On this clone itself: The protein TCRdb gives is from a much larger clone and does not agree with this DNA's translation at residue 13, likely a read error; the protein shown here comes from the DNA. The gene calls are TRDV1 and TRDJ1, with 9 bases that match TRDD3. No J segment appears in TCRdb, so it was assigned here by matching the sequence to germline. The CDR3 covers 18 residues. V gave up 2 bases and J gave up 4 bases; unmatched junction bases: 14. CDR1 and CDR2 (germline): TSWWSYY, QGS. The CDR3 loop reads CALGEFAWGMKTIDKLIF. In nucleotides, the CDR3 is TGTGCTCTTGGGGAATTCGCCTGGGGGATGAAGACGATCGATAAACTCATCTTT.

This clone appeared a few times. TCRdb has a much larger clone's protein, which differs at residue 5 from the translation of this DNA, likely because of a read error; what is shown is the protein translated from the DNA. The V call is TRDV2, the J call TRDJ1; TRDD3 aligns across 12 bases. The CDR3 covers 17 residues. The trim removed 3 bases at V and 1 base at J, leaving 8 bases unmatched. The V gene's germline CDR1 is GEAIGNYY and CDR2 EKD. The CDR3 DNA is TGTGCCTGTGACGCAAATCTGGGGGATACGACCACCGATAAACTCATCTTT. It is translated as CACDANLGDTTTDKLIF.

Comments on this clone: The TCRdb protein comes from a much larger clone and disagrees with this DNA's translation at residue 9, likely due to a read error; the protein given here is derived from the DNA. The chain is built from TRDV1 and TRDJ1; the D gene is possibly TRDD3 (8 bases). The ends were cut back, 4 bases at V and 7 bases at J, with 25 bases in the middle. The CDR3 is made up of 17 amino acids. Germline V gene sequence: CDR1 TSWWSYY, CDR2 QGS. The CDR3 loop is CALGGPSLRGIKAKLIF. The CDR3 region has the DNA TGTGCTCTTGGGGGACCTTCCTTGCGGGGGATAAAGGCTAAACTCATCTTT.

Details on this clone: Since a far larger clone is one base different, this is likely a read error. Different DNA sequences within this sample yield the same CDR3. This CDR3 is CACDTVVLGDTSSWDTRQMFF. The CDR3 nucleotides are TGTGCCTGTGACACCGTAGTCCTGGGGGATACGAGCTCCTGGGACACCCGACAGATGTTTTTC. This chain connects TRDV2 to TRDJ3; the match to TRDD3 covers 12 bases. TCRdb carries no J gene annotation; the J gene was assigned here by matching the DNA with germline. The CDR3 consists of 21 residues. The V segment lost 0 bases and the J segment 0 bases; nucleotides outside the gene matches: 8. Germline CDR1 reads GEAIGNYY; CDR2 reads EKD.

This clone was detected a few times. For this DNA, TCRdb reports the protein of a much larger clone, which diverges at residue 12, most likely from a read error; the protein presented here is translated directly from the DNA. This rearrangement joins TRDV1 to TRDJ1; a weak D match, TRDD3 (6 bases). TCRdb lists no J gene, so it was determined here by aligning the DNA to germline. V was shortened by 0 bases and J by 0 bases, with 29 bases between the two germline ends. The germline CDR1 and CDR2 sequences are TSWWSYY and QGS. The CDR3 runs 22 residues. DNA for the CDR3: TGTGCTCTTGGGGAACTAGATGGAGGGAACTACCGGGGGAATCCGCACACCGATAAACTCATCTTT. This codes for CALGELDGGNYRGNPHTDKLIF.

This clone was counted a few times. A far larger clone is only one base removed, so a read error is likely. This specimen includes other DNA sequences encoding the same CDR3. The rearrangement links TRDV1 to TRDJ1; TRDD3 aligns across 8 bases. The J gene is not listed in TCRdb, so it was assigned here from a DNA match to germline. This CDR3 has 18 amino acids. From germline, CDR1 is TSWWSYY and CDR2 QGS. V lost 4 bases and J lost 7; bases outside the gene matches: 20. The DNA of the CDR3 is TGTGCTCTTGGGGCGCCTCCTCTTGGTGGGGGATTGAACGCTAAACTCATCTTT. It yields the protein CALGAPPLGGGLNAKLIF.

About this clone: The translation of this DNA and the TCRdb protein of a much larger clone differ at residue 5, probably owing to a read error; the protein shown here is translated from the DNA. This rearrangement joins TRDV1 to TRDJ1; D gene uncertain. Germline V gene data show CDR1 as TSWWSYY and CDR2 as QGS. The CDR3 extends over 16 amino acids. The CDR3: CALGVICELKTDKLIF. The CDR3 bases are TGTGCCCTTGGTGTGATCTGCGAACTTAAAACCGATAAACTCATCTTT.

A remark on this clone: The protein recorded in TCRdb matches a much larger clone and deviates from this DNA's translation at residue 5, suggesting a read error; the protein here is obtained by translating the DNA. The V and J genes are TRDV1 and TRDJ1; D possibly corresponds to TRDD2 (5 bases). The CDR3 contains 19 residues. Germline V CDR1 and CDR2: TSWWSYY, QGS. The V end lost 3 bases, the J end lost 4 bases, and 27 bases lay between the germline ends. CDR3 DNA: TGTGCTCTTGGGGACCGACCCCCTACACAACTCGTACAGGGCGATAAACTCATCTTT. Translating it yields CALGDRPPTQLVQGDKLIF.

This clone was seen only a few times. TCRdb's protein for this DNA is that of a much larger clone and differs from the translation at residue 10, likely a read error; the protein shown is the DNA translation. With the J gene uncalled, the V gene is TRDV3; TRDD3, the table's D call, was not compared with the DNA. This CDR3 has 19 residues. Germline V gene sequence: CDR1 TVYSNPD, CDR2 GDNSRS (reference sequence). In DNA form, the CDR3 reads TGTGCCTTCTACCTGGCCTTCCCTCCATTTTTTGGGGGATACGCAAGCGGCATCTTT. This translates into CAFYLAFPPFFGGYASGIF.

As to this clone: A read error may explain this, as a much larger clone is one base away. This chain joins TRDV1 and TRDJ1, with TRDD3 identical over 9 bases. CDR1 is TSWWSYY and CDR2 is QGS in the germline V gene. The CDR3 contains 14 residues. CDR3 region: CALAFGGYTDKPIF. The CDR3 DNA sequence: TGTGCTCTTGCGTTCGGGGGATACACCGATAAACCCATCTTT.

This clone was counted many times. Since a far larger clone is one base different, this is likely a read error. This sample also contains other DNA sequences that code for the same CDR3. This chain uses TRDV2 with TRDJ1, with 11 nucleotides matching TRDD3. The J gene was missing in TCRdb and was found by matching the end of the DNA to germline. Germline V gene lookup returns CDR1 GEAIGNYY and CDR2 EKD. Unmatched junction bases numbered 2, after V lost 1 base and J lost 8 bases. The CDR3 is 13 residues long. The CDR3 region is CACDTLGDTKLIF. In DNA, the CDR3 is TGTGCCTGTGACACTTTGGGGGATACGAAACTCATCTTT.

Worth noting for this clone: This likely stems from a read error, as it lies one base from a far larger clone. In the same sample, other DNA sequences code for this CDR3. The chain combines TRDV1 with TRDJ1; D remains unclear. V shed 0 bases and J shed 0 bases, with 20 bases lying between them. This CDR3 is built from 19 residues. Germline V lookup: CDR1 TSWWSYY, CDR2 QGS. Here the CDR3 reads CALGELPPRRGDYTDKLIF. The CDR3 nucleotides read TGTGCTCTTGGGGAACTCCCCCCCAGAAGGGGTGATTACACCGATAAACTCATCTTT.

For this clone: TCRdb shows a much larger clone's protein in place of this DNA's translation, and the two differ at residues 3 and 10, likely through a read error; the protein shown is translated from the DNA. The CDR3 protein is CAPGELGSSHTGGYVDTDKLIF. The CDR3 region has the DNA TGTGCTCCTGGGGAACTGGGATCAAGTCATACTGGGGGATACGTCGACACCGATAAACTCATCTTT. The V and J genes are TRDV1 and TRDJ1; the match to TRDD3 covers 13 bases. Germline V gives CDR1 TSWWSYY, CDR2 QGS. This CDR3 region has 22 residues.

This clone came up a few times. The translation of this DNA and the TCRdb protein of a much larger clone differ at residue 15, probably owing to a read error; the protein shown here is translated from the DNA. V usage is TRDV2 and J usage is TRDJ1; TRDD3 agrees at 11 bases. CDR1 GEAIGNYY and CDR2 EKD come from the germline V gene. CDR3 size: 18 residues. CDR3 in DNA: TGTGCCTGTGACACCCTAACCGTACTGGGGGATAGAACCGATGAACTCATCTTT. Its protein product is CACDTLTVLGDRTDELIF.

This clone turned up a few times. TCRdb records a much larger clone's protein for this DNA, with a difference at residue 8 that likely arises from a read error; the protein given is the translation of the DNA. V and J are TRDV1 and TRDJ1, with D uncertain. As TCRdb names no J gene, one was assigned here on the basis of a DNA match to germline. CDR3 length equals 19 residues. Germline CDR1 and CDR2: TSWWSYY and QGS. The V end was cut by 0 bases, the J end by 4 bases, with 24 bases between. The DNA of the CDR3 is TGTGCTCTTGGGGAACTACAGACCCCCCTGACCCCGAGCATCGATAAACTCATCTTT. Translating it yields CALGELQTPLTPSIDKLIF.

Note on this clone: A read error is the likely source, as a far larger clone sits one nucleotide away. Other DNA sequences within the sample encode an identical CDR3. The J gene is TRDJ1, the V gene TRDV1; TRDD3 agrees at 12 bases. Assignment of the J gene here rests on matching the DNA to germline, because TCRdb gives none. Looked up from germline, CDR1 is TSWWSYY and CDR2 is QGS. This CDR3 has 18 amino acids. The CDR3 loop reads CALTLTLLGDTLTDKLIF. DNA for the CDR3: TGCGCTCTCACCCTAACCTTACTGGGGGATACTCTCACCGATAAACTCATCTTT.

Only a few counts were recorded for this clone. The protein TCRdb lists belongs to a much larger clone and differs from this DNA's translation at residue 15, which points to a read error; the protein shown is made from the DNA. The CDR3 protein is CALGERALLGDTVSPWDTRQMFF. DNA for the CDR3: TGTGCTCTTGGGGAAAGAGCACTACTGGGGGATACAGTATCCCCCTGGGACACCCGACAGATGTTTTTC. The chain recombines TRDV1 with TRDJ3; 12 positions agree with TRDD3. The CDR3 extends over 23 amino acids. Trimming took 2 bases from V and 2 from J; bases not matched to a gene: 16. Germline values: CDR1 TSWWSYY, CDR2 QGS.

There are many counts of this clone. This DNA's translation differs at residue 14 from TCRdb's protein, which comes from a much larger clone; a read error is likely, and the protein shown is translated from the DNA. The J gene went uncalled, whereas the V gene is TRDV2; whether TRDD3, the table's D call, matches the DNA was not checked. CDR1 and CDR2 (germline): GEAIGNYY, EKD. The CDR3 runs to 18 residues. CDR3 loop: CACDTVGDTLRGARRLIF. CDR3 nucleotide sequence: TGTGCCTGTGACACCGTTGGGGATACCCTACGCGGGGCGAGAAGGCTCATCTTT.

The sample holds a few counts of this clone. The protein that TCRdb holds for this DNA derives from a much larger clone and differs from the translated DNA at residue 5, which likely indicates a read error; the protein shown here is translated from the DNA. The gene calls are TRDV2 and TRDJ1; 8 bases match TRDD3. The J gene, left out of TCRdb, was set here by checking the DNA against germline. V lost 3 bases and J lost 0; bases outside the gene matches: 14. The CDR3 length is 18 residues. Germline-derived CDR1 and CDR2 are GEAIGNYY and EKD. The CDR3 DNA sequence: TGTGCCTGTGACCCCAGGTCTGGGGGAACGTGGTACACCGATAAACTCATCTTT. This encodes CACDPRSGGTWYTDKLIF.

This clone was counted between two and nine times. TCRdb attributes to this sequence the protein of a much larger clone, which differs from the DNA translation at residue 6; a read error is likely, and the protein displayed is translated from the DNA. The gene calls are TRDV1 and TRDJ1; TRDD3 aligns across 8 bases. TCRdb supplies no J gene; here it was assigned by aligning the nucleotide sequence to germline. J was trimmed by 1 base and V by 6 bases; bases with no gene match: 28. The V gene's germline CDR1 is TSWWSYY and CDR2 QGS. CDR3 length equals 22 residues. The CDR3 protein is CALGVSPPSDDQCGIRTDKLIF. DNA for the CDR3: TGTGCTCTTGGTGTAAGCCCGCCTTCCGACGACCAATGTGGGATACGCACCGATAAACTCATCTTT.

Notes on this clone: Given a far larger clone just one base away, this is likely a sequencing read error. Other nucleotide sequences in the sample specify the same CDR3. The chain joins TRDV1 to TRDJ1, with 13 positions matching TRDD3. Germline V gives CDR1 TSWWSYY, CDR2 QGS. This CDR3 spans 22 amino acids. The CDR3, as DNA: TGTGCTCTTGCCGCCCCTTTCCTACGTCAGCCCGTACTGGGGGATACGACCGATAAGCTCATCTTT. This sequence encodes CALAAPFLRQPVLGDTTDKLIF.

This clone has just a few counts. The protein held in TCRdb is that of a much larger clone and does not match this DNA's translation at residue 18, likely because of a read error; the protein shown is translated from the DNA. The CDR3 DNA reads TGTGCCTGTGACAAAGTACTGGGGGATACGAGCTCCTGGGACACCCGACAGGTGTTTTTC. Its translation: CACDKVLGDTSSWDTRQVFF. V gene TRDV2 was called; the J gene was not; the DNA was not compared with TRDD3, the D call given in the table. Germline CDR1 GEAIGNYY, CDR2 EKD. The CDR3 has 20 residues.

This clone was detected only a few times. TCRdb attributes to this sequence the protein of a much larger clone, which differs from the DNA translation at residue 8; a read error is likely, and the protein displayed is translated from the DNA. This chain links TRDV1 with TRDJ1; 9 positions agree with TRDD3. Germline CDR1 TSWWSYY, CDR2 QGS. The CDR3 runs 19 residues. The V and J ends lost 2 bases and 0 bases, in that order; junction bases with no gene match: 13. The CDR3 coding sequence is TGTGCTCTTGGGGAAAAAAGGAGAGGTTACTGGGGGAACACCGATAAACTCATCTTT. Protein product: CALGEKRRGYWGNTDKLIF.

Remarks on this clone: TCRdb's entry gives the protein of a much larger clone, which mismatches this DNA's translation at residue 9, likely from a read error; the protein reported here is translated from the DNA. The chain employs TRDV1 and TRDJ1, with 8 bases that match TRDD3. In the absence of a J gene in TCRdb, the DNA was matched to germline to assign it here. V lost 2 bases to trimming and J lost 0 bases; unmatched junction nucleotides: 35. Germline-derived CDR1 and CDR2 are TSWWSYY and QGS. This CDR3 region has 26 residues. The CDR3 DNA is TGTGCTCTTGGGGAAGCTAAAGGTCCCCTGGGTACACAGACGATACTGGGGGCTGTTAACACCGATAAACTCATCTTT. It specifies CALGEAKGPLGTQTILGAVNTDKLIF.

This clone has more than one count but fewer than ten. TCRdb attributes to this sequence the protein of a much larger clone, which differs from the DNA translation at residue 12; a read error is likely, and the protein displayed is translated from the DNA. The chain carries TRDV1 and TRDJ1; 9 bases line up with TRDD2. The J gene, not given by TCRdb, was assigned here from a germline match of the nucleotide sequence. Germline assignment: CDR1 TSWWSYY and CDR2 QGS. After removal of 3 bases from V and 0 bases from J, the junction contained 26 bases not matched to a gene. The CDR3 covers 23 residues. This CDR3 reads CALGDLPSYLGGIAHAYTDKLIF. As DNA, the CDR3 is TGTGCTCTTGGGGATCTCCCTTCCTACCTGGGGGGTATAGCCCATGCGTACACCGATAAACTCATCTTT.

Concerning this clone itself: The TCRdb protein, from a much larger clone, departs from this DNA's translation at residue 7, likely by read error; the protein shown derives from the DNA. The chain is built from TRDV2 and TRDJ1; TRDD3 agrees at 8 bases. TCRdb records no J gene; here it was assigned by comparing the DNA to germline. Looked up from germline, CDR1 is GEAIGNYY and CDR2 is EKD. The CDR3 has 22 amino acids. The trim removed 0 bases at V and 0 bases at J, leaving 23 bases unmatched. The CDR3 coding sequence is TGTGCCTGTGACACCGACGGAGGAAGTCAGAGTACTGGGGGGGCCTACACCGATAAACTCATCTTT. It translates to CACDTDGGSQSTGGAYTDKLIF.

As for this clone: A read error likely explains why the TCRdb protein, taken from a much larger clone, differs from this DNA's translation at residue 16; the protein shown is translated from the DNA. The V and J genes are TRDV1 and TRDJ1; TRDD3 matches at 10 bases. Germline CDR1 reads TSWWSYY; CDR2 reads QGS. The CDR3 consists of 19 residues. In nucleotides, the CDR3 is TGTGCTCTTGGGGAACTTCCGTACTGGGGGATGAAACGTACCGATAGACTCATATTT. Protein sequence: CALGELPYWGMKRTDRLIF.

This clone has a handful of counts. This DNA's translation differs at residue 10 from TCRdb's protein, which comes from a much larger clone; a read error is likely, and the protein shown is translated from the DNA. The CDR3 DNA reads TGTGCTCTTGGGGAAAAGGTGAGCCCCTCCCTACTACATTACTGGGGGCCGGACACCGATAAACTCATCTTT. It specifies CALGEKVSPSLLHYWGPDTDKLIF. The chain couples TRDV1 to TRDJ1; 8 bases agree with TRDD3. TCRdb offers no J gene call, so here the DNA was matched to germline to obtain one. CDR1 is TSWWSYY, CDR2 QGS, per germline. The J segment lost 0 bases and the V segment lost 2 bases, leaving 29 bases of the junction unmatched. CDR3 length equals 24 residues.